The present T cell receptor beta chain was sequenced within a study of blood T cell repertoires in COVID-19. The repertoire was sequenced with immunoSEQ multiplex PCR; TCRdb's copy has only in-frame clones and lacks some. In the table there are hundreds of thousands of clones, 86% of which are singletons. This clone came up a few times. V shed 4 bases and J 3 bases; nucleotides not matched to a gene: 3. The CDR3 runs 16 residues. Germline-derived CDR1 and CDR2 are MNHNS and SASEGT. The sample consisted of peripheral blood. V usage is TRBV6-1 and J usage is TRBJ2-2; the match to TRBD1 covers 12 bases. This sequence originates from a woman in her seventies with COVID-19, enrolled during active disease. The DNA of the CDR3 is TGTGCCAGCAGTGGGGACAGGGGGCAGTACACCGGGGAGCTGTTTTTT. Translating gives CASSGDRGQYTGELFF.